This T cell receptor (beta chain) stems from a study of blood T cell repertoires in COVID-19 (dated by TCRdb to about 2020). As for the study more broadly: Collaborator samples came from the United States, Italy and Spain and covered acute and convalescent phases of COVID-19. The sample metadata nearly always contained a de-identified subject ID, COVID-19 status, age in years and sex. A freely available public database, intended as a resource for researchers studying the immune response to SARS-CoV-2, is where the repertoires were released. The prospective study material was composed of cDNA or gDNA derived from T cells, B-cell-depleted T cells, or PBMCs. Deeply sampled blood TCRbeta repertoires from subjects exposed to, actively infected with, or recovered from COVID-19 were included in the dataset. Where HLA class I and class II types were available, the types were taken from metadata supplied by the sample provider, not from assay-based typing. The samples were drawn from two sources: the first 160 participants of the ongoing ImmuneRACE study, and over 950 subjects contributed by 6 global collaborators.

The germline V gene gives CDR1 as SGHDT and CDR2 as YYEEEE. Including cysteine and phenylalanine, the CDR3 has 15 amino acids. Only the CDR3 DNA is retained, 45 bases long and in frame from the first base. The germline V and J ends show losses of 1 base and 1 base respectively, and no gene match explains 4 bases of the junction. Participants in the prospective study were enrolled through a virtual design, were aged roughly 18 to 100 years, and lived in 24 United States geographic areas. In the prospective study, participants were assigned to cohorts based on the clinical history participants reported in a screening survey and a study questionnaire. Recovered participants in ImmuneRACE Cohort 3 were defined by two consecutive negative NP/OP PCR tests, clearance by a healthcare professional, or resolution of symptoms. In the prospective study, whole blood, serum and a nasopharyngeal or oropharyngeal swab were collected from each participant by mobile phlebotomists. Prospective study participants could optionally give additional blood draws and questionnaires over an approximately two-month period. Prospective study blood samples were shipped either frozen or at room temperature before DNA extraction.

The investigation overall reported the following: Clinical and demographic metadata were provided uncurated, with the amount varying by source and participant.

TCRbeta CDR3 regions were amplified from genomic DNA using the immunoSEQ Assay, a bias-controlled multiplex PCR. The original methods were these. Within the assay, amplification of reference gene primers was used to estimate how many nucleated cells each sample contained. Sequence reads were collapsed and filtered to measure the absolute abundance of every unique TCRbeta CDR3 rearrangement. For each sample, productive Simpson clonality was calculated as the square root of Simpson's diversity index over productive rearrangements. Imported from immuneACCESS, the table was reduced by TCRdb to in-frame sequences with V and J called. These copies leave out some clones; in studies compared against another copy, an unresolved V gene accounts for under half, and the cause of the remainder is not known. Clone size and the V and J calls come from that table; the DNA yielded D and trimming. The sample includes about 180,000 clones, with more than 80% observed a single time. The leading ten clones occupy 5% to 8% of the sample.

With regard to this clone: Which antigen it targets is not known. No base quality information exists; no much larger clone differs at one position.

The sequence was obtained from a man aged 40-49 years who had recovered from COVID-19. Sequencing used PBMCs or T cells enriched from blood (not recorded which). The chain couples TRBV5-6 to TRBJ1-1; the junction holds 7 bases that match TRBD1. CDR3 sequence: CASSLIGQANTEAFF. The DNA reads as follows: TGTGCCAGCAGCTTGATTGGACAGGCGAACACTGAAGCTTTCTTT.